This T cell receptor (beta chain) appears in the sequencing data of a study of blood T cell repertoires in COVID-19. Looking at the study overall: Samples representing acute and convalescent COVID-19 were sourced from the United States, Italy and Spain. T cells, B-cell-depleted T cells, or PBMCs provided the cDNA or gDNA that served as material.

Individuals aged roughly 18 to 95 years were recruited from around 22 US areas. Cohort 3 donors were reported recovered after two negative PCRs, clearance, or symptom resolution. V lost 0 bases and J lost 2, with 12 bases in between. Germline V gene sequence: CDR1 LNHNV, CDR2 YYDKDF (reference sequence). This CDR3 comprises 16 residues. Assay: immunoSEQ multiplex PCR; the TCRdb copy retains only in-frame clones and omits some. The table shows 300,000 to 400,000 clones, with about 88% occurring only once. This clonotype originated in a woman aged 25 to 39 who had recovered from COVID-19. The gene calls are TRBV15 and TRBJ2-3; D is uncertain. Source material: PBMCs or T cells enriched from blood (not recorded which). The CDR3 DNA follows: TGTGCCACCAGCAGAGATCTTAAGCGTTCCACAGATACGCAGTATTTT. Its translation is CATSRDLKRSTDTQYF. Filled out from reference TRBV15 and TRBJ2-3, the complete variable domain reads DAMVIQNPRYQVTQFGKPVTLSCSQTLNHNVMYWYQQKSSQAPKLLFHYYDKDFNNEADTPDNFQSRRPNTSFCFLDIRSPGLGDTAMYLCATSRDLKRSTDTQYFGPGTRLTVL.